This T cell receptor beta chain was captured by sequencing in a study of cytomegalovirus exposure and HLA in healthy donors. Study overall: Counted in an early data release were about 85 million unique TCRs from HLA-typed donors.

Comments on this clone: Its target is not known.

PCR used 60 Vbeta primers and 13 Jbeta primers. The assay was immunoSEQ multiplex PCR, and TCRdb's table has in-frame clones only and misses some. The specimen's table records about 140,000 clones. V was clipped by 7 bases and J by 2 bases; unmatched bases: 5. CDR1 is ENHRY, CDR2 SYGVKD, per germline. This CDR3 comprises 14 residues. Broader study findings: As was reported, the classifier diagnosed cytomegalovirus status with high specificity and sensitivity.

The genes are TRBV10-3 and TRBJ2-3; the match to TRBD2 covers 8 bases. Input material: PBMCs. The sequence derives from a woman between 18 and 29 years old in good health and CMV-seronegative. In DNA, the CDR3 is TGTGCCATCACGTCGGGGGGGGCCACAGATACGCAGTATTTT. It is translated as CAITSGGATDTQYF.